The sequence of this T cell receptor (beta chain) was determined in a study of shared clonotypes between healthy human individuals. On the study more broadly: A donor's plate count was three for CD4 naive and three for CD4 memory; CD8 naive had two and CD8 memory one. Study-level results: The study sampled only blood, and tissue repertoires likely differ. Measured sharing among donors was expected to vary with sequencing depth.

In the original workflow: Filtering differed for immunoSEQ, which gave only junction sequences without quality scores. Measured with immunoSEQ multiplex PCR; TCRdb has only the in-frame clones, and not every one. For V, J and clone size, that table is used; D and trimming come from the DNA. The profile covers 2,100,000 or so clones, with roughly 95% appearing a single time and about 0.13% taken by the ten largest. For this clone: Its antigen remains unidentified.

Germline trimming cut 4 bases from V and 7 bases from J; bases unmatched to any gene: 13. CDR3 length equals 15 residues. The sequenced sample was naive CD4+ T cells sorted from blood. The subset: CD45RA+ positively selected. This TCR was recovered from a man between 18 and 29 years old in good health. The chain combines TRBV5-3 with TRBJ2-7; 8 bases align to TRBD1. TRBV5-3 is an ORF, and what it does is uncertain. DNA for the CDR3: TGTGCCAGAAGCGTCCGGGACAGGTGGCTTGGGGAGCAGTACTTC. It specifies CARSVRDRWLGEQYF.